This record covers a single T cell receptor (beta chain). Antigen specificity is unknown. The sample is drawn from a study of OX40 agonist ivuxolimab in advanced cancers. Study overall: The dose-escalation group included hepatocellular carcinoma, melanoma, renal cell carcinoma and head and neck cancer.

V was shortened by 2 bases and J by 6 bases, with 14 bases between the two germline ends. The CDR3 runs to 15 residues. Germline V gene lookup returns CDR1 KGHSH and CDR2 LQKENI. Assay: immunoSEQ multiplex PCR; the TCRdb copy retains only in-frame clones and omits some. The table lists about 38,000 clones, over 80% of them singletons. Whole-study findings and limits: Among the lowest peripheral clonal expansion occurred in 0.1-3.0 mg/kg partial responders.

The sequence was obtained from an adult with an advanced solid tumor such as melanoma, head and neck, liver or kidney cancer. The chain is built from TRBV18 and TRBJ1-5, with TRBD1 as a possible D gene (5 bases). The specimen comprised CD4+ or CD8+ T cells sorted from blood, sampled in a trial of the OX40 agonist ivuxolimab. CDR3 residues: CASSPTGRGVQPQHF. The CDR3 nucleotides are TGTGCCAGCTCACCAACCGGAAGGGGCGTTCAGCCCCAGCATTTT.